This T cell receptor beta chain was obtained from a study of blood T cell repertoires in COVID-19. At the level of the study: Sites in the United States, Italy and Spain provided acute and convalescent COVID-19 samples.

Germline V gives CDR1 MNHEY, CDR2 SMNVEV (reference sequence). Trimming cost V 2 bases and J 8 bases, with 16 bases left between them. The CDR3 totals 15 residues. This table comes from immunoSEQ multiplex PCR, and its TCRdb copy is limited to in-frame clones, with some not included. The top ten clones hold around 1.7% of a sample with 150,000 to 180,000 clones, nearly 80% of them seen once. Sequencing was carried out using peripheral blood. This chain connects TRBV27 to TRBJ2-1, with D unresolved. The sequence was obtained from a man older than 75 with acute or convalescent COVID-19. The CDR3 nucleotides are TGTGCCAGCAGTTTAGAGTGGGCCCGCCCCCATGAGCAGTTCTTC. Its protein product is CASSLEWARPHEQFF.